This TCR beta chain was identified during a study of cytomegalovirus exposure and HLA in healthy donors. Study background: There were 350 to 400 genotyped donors. Of these, roughly 86% fell in the genetic ancestry cluster associated with self-reported Caucasian donors.

The J segment lost 3 bases and the V segment lost 0 bases, leaving 2 bases of the junction unmatched. The CDR3 totals 14 residues. Germline assignment: CDR1 ENHRY and CDR2 SYGVKD. Both 60 Vbeta primers and 13 Jbeta primers went into the PCR. TCRdb's copy holds only in-frame clones and misses some; the assay was immunoSEQ multiplex PCR. Seen here are about 160,000 clones, 75% to 90% observed once, and the top ten hold around 5.8%. Sequencing input: PBMCs. The TCR originated in a male donor in good health and CMV-seropositive. The chain has TRBV10-3 and TRBJ2-7, with 7 nucleotides matching TRBD2. This CDR3 is CAISESRTSYEQYF. In DNA form, the CDR3 reads TGTGCCATCAGTGAGTCCAGGACTAGCTACGAGCAGTACTTC.